This T cell receptor (beta chain) was observed in a study of glioma-infiltrating T cells. Study-wide findings and caveats: Above-expected tissue-blood divergence occurred in all gliomas, most in low-grade ones. CDR3 overlap between tissue and blood was very small.

The iRepertoire nested amplicon-rescue multiplex PCR amplified TCR alpha and beta CDR3s from RNA. One-step reverse transcription and amplification started from approximately 100-400 ng of tissue mRNA or PBMC total RNA. TCRdb processed the multiplex PCR reads anew with MiXCR; each CDR3 protein has one entry. The sample carries 170,000 or so distinct CDR3 sequences, roughly 45% recorded once. The table lists this clonotype with a few counts. No antigen is known for it. CDR1 SEHNR and CDR2 FQNEAQ come from the germline V gene (reference sequence). The CDR3 consists of 14 residues. V was trimmed by 1 base and J by 3 bases, leaving 9 bases between them.

The receptor was isolated from a human donor with low-grade glioma or glioblastoma, undergoing nonglioma brain surgery, or in good health (not recorded which). The sample was glioma tissue, nonneoplastic brain tissue, or PBMCs (not recorded which). The V call is TRBV7-9, the J call TRBJ2-5; no firm D call. DNA of the CDR3: TGTGCCAGCAGCTTAGACAGTGAAAAAGAGACCCAGTACTTC. Amino acid sequence: CASSLDSEKETQYF.